This TCR beta chain was retrieved from a study of blood T cell repertoires in COVID-19. Study details: COVID-19 samples collected from the United States, Italy and Spain covered acute and convalescent phases.

Source study methods: Reference gene primers were amplified, and this amplification served to estimate nucleated cell counts. The data were produced by immunoSEQ multiplex PCR, yet TCRdb's version contains in-frame clones alone and is incomplete. V, J and clone size derive from that table, while D and trimming were established from the DNA sequence. The profile covers 200,000 to 250,000 clones, with approximately 90% appearing a single time and less than 3.5% taken by the ten largest. Germline V gene data show CDR1 as LNHNV and CDR2 as YYDKDF (reference sequence). Trimming took off 4 bases at V and 7 bases at J, with 13 bases between the two ends. The CDR3 runs to 13 residues.

The chain is built from TRBV15 and TRBJ1-2; unclear D gene. The sequence came from a man aged 25-45 years with COVID-19, enrolled during active disease. Sequencing was performed on peripheral blood. In nucleotides, the CDR3 is TGTGCCACCAGCACGGGTGGCTCGAGTGGCTACACCTTC. Translated: CATSTGGSSGYTF.